This T cell receptor beta chain was sequenced in a study of graft-versus-host responses after intestinal transplantation (dated by TCRdb to the early 2020s). Study-wide context: Multivisceral, liver-intestinal, or isolated intestinal transplants were received by the recipients. Every recipient was given anti-thymocyte globulin induction, then maintenance tacrolimus and steroids for roughly 3 years. Graft-versus-host and host-versus-graft alloreactive T cell clones were tracked in the graft, circulation and bone marrow after intestinal transplantation using bulk TCR-beta CDR3 sequencing. Alloreactive clones were identified by sequencing pre-transplant mixed lymphocyte reaction products and comparing these products with unstimulated pre-transplant donor and recipient T cells. Of the 20 to 25 intestinal transplant recipients enrolled in the cohort, one of whom was a retransplant, a few patients without pretransplant specimens were excluded. A peak of at least 4% donor T cells among recipient peripheral blood mononuclear cells was the definition used for donor T cell macrochimerism. Samples from three later patients were sequenced in-house on an Illumina MiSeq with MiXCR processing rather than by the commercial service.

Regarding this clone: The specificity of this receptor is unknown. Base qualities are missing; no much larger clone stands one base away.

For CDR1 and CDR2, the germline V gene lists MGHRA and YSYEKL. V sheds 4 bases and J sheds 7 bases, leaving 11 bases between their ends. From cysteine to phenylalanine, the CDR3 is 13 amino acids long. Just CDR3 DNA is preserved here, 39 bases in frame from base 1. Results the study describes overall, beyond this receptor: Patients with donor T cell macrochimerism had high GvH to HvG T cell clonal ratios in their allografts. Early after transplant, peak levels of circulating GvH clones were found to be associated with declines in HvG clones. Conclusions were limited by the relatively low number and heterogeneity of intestinal transplant patients. GvH clones were detected in recipient bone marrow, and some of these GvH clones were observed earlier in ileal mucosa or blood, consistent with an intestinal mucosal origin.

The method was the immunoSEQ multiplex PCR assay. Adaptive Biotechnologies carried out high-throughput TCR-beta CDR3 sequencing of genomic DNA for most patients. The original pipeline was this. Adaptive's ImmunoSEQ software was the source of the TCR sequencing data for roughly 19 patients, while a few other patients were processed with MiXCR and VDJtools. CDR3 nucleotide sequences shared between donor and recipient were removed because their origin could not be assigned. To be classed as alloreactive, a clone needed at least 2-fold expansion over unstimulated cells and a minimum CFSE-low frequency of 0.002% (template counts) or 0.001% (read counts). Mappable clones were those detected in sequenced pre-transplant spleen, lymph node, or MLR CFSE-low populations of the donor or recipient. The cumulative frequency of alloreactive clones was calculated as a percentage of all sequences, weighted by copy number. TCRdb mirrors the immuneACCESS table, restricted to in-frame sequences. Some clones are absent from its copies; in checked studies, under half trace to an unresolved V gene, and the reason for the others is unknown. That table gives V, J and clone size, and the DNA gave D and trimming. The sample contains 25,000 to 35,000 clones, more than 70% of them found a single time. The top ten clones comprise approximately 3% of the sample.

To isolate intraepithelial and lamina propria lymphocytes from graft specimens, dithiothreitol, EDTA incubations and collagenase D digestion were used. Serial intestinal graft biopsy specimens collected up to 600 days after transplant underwent bulk TCR-beta sequencing. Here the chain combines TRBV4-1 and TRBJ2-1; the D gene is not confidently resolved. Sequenced material: ileum tissue, taken 98 days after intestinal transplantation. The sequence was collected from a human patient who received an intestinal transplant, so some T cells may come from the graft donor. The nucleotide sequence reads as follows: TGCGCCAGCAGCCGGCCCGTCTGGAATGAGCAGTTCTTC. It encodes CASSRPVWNEQFF.